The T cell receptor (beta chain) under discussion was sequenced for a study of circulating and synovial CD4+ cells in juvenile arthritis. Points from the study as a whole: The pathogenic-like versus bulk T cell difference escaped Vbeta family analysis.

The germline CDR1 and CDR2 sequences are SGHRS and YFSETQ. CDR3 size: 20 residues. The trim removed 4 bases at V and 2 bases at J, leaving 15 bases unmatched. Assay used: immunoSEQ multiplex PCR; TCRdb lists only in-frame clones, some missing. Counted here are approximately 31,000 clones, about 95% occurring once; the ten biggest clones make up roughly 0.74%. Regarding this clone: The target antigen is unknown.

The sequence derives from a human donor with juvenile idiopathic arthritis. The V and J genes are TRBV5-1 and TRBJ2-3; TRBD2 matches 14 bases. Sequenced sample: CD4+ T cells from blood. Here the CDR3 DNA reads TGCGCCAGCAGCCGCAGCACCGGGACTAGCGGGAGCGCCCACACAGATACGCAGTATTTT. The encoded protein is CASSRSTGTSGSAHTDTQYF.